This TCR beta chain derives from a study of cytomegalovirus exposure and HLA in healthy donors. General study points: In a later analysis, TCR beta V- and J-gene trimming showed a link to a missense DCLRE1C variant. HLA allele associations emerged for 15,000 to 20,000 TCR beta sequences in a later analysis, at 0.05 false discovery rate. Across HLA loci, a later analysis found differing TCR association rates, with DRB1 most and HLA-C fewest. About 150 TCR beta chains were listed as cytomegalovirus-associated.

PCR amplification relied on 60 Vbeta primers (plus 13 Jbeta primers). Sequenced by immunoSEQ multiplex PCR; TCRdb stores in-frame clones only, minus some. The table records around 75,000 clones, approximately 80% of them present only once. As concerns this clone: Its target is not known.

This clonotype originated in a man aged 40-49 years in good health and CMV-seronegative. The sample consisted of PBMCs.

CDR3 nucleotides: TGTGCCAGCAAGGGGCCCGACCAAGAGACCCAGTACTTC. Encoded protein: CASKGPDQETQYF. The chain links TRBV11-3 to TRBJ2-5; D might be TRBD1 (5 bases). The CDR3 consists of 13 residues. The V end lost 7 bases, the J end lost 0 bases, and 9 bases lay between the germline ends. The germline CDR1 and CDR2 sequences are SGHNT and YENEEA.